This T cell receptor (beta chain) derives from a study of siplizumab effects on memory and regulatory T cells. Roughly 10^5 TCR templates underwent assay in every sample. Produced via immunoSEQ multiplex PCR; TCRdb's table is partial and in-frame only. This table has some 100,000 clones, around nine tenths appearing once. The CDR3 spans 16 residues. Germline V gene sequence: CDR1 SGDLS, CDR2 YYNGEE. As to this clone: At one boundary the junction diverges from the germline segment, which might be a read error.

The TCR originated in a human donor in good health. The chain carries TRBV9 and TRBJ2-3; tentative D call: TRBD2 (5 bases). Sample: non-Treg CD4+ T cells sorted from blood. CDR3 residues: CASSVVGRPSTDTQCF. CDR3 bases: TGTGCCAGCAGCGTAGTAGGGCGGCCTAGCACAGATACGCAGTGTTTT.